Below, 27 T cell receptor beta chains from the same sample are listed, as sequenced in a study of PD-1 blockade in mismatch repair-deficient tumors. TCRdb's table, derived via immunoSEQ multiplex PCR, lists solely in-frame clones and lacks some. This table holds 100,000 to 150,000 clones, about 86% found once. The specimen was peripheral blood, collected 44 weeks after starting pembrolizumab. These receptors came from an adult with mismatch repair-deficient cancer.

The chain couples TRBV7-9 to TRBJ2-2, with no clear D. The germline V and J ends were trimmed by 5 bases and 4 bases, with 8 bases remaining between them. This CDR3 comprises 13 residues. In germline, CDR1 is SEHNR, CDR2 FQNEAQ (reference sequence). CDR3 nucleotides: TGTGCCAGCAGCACTCTCAGCACCGGGGAGCTGTTTTTT. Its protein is CASSTLSTGELFF.

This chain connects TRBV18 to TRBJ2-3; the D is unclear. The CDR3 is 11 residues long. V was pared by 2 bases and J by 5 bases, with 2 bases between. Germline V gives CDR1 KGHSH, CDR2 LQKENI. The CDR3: CASSPGDTQYF. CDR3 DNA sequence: TGTGCCAGCTCACCAGGAGATACGCAGTATTTT.

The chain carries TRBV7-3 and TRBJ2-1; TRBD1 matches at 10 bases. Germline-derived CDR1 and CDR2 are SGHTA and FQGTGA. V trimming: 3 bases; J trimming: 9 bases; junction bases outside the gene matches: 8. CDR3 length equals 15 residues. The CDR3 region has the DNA TGTGCCAGCAGCTTCCAGCCGGGACAGGGGTTTGAGCAGTTCTTC. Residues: CASSFQPGQGFEQFF.

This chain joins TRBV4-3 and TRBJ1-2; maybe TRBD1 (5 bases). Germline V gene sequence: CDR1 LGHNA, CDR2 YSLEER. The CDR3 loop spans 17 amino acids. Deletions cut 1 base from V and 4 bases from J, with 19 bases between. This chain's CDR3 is CASSQVAGTPDTYGYTF. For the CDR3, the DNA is TGCGCCAGCAGCCAAGTAGCCGGGACCCCAGATACCTATGGCTACACCTTC.

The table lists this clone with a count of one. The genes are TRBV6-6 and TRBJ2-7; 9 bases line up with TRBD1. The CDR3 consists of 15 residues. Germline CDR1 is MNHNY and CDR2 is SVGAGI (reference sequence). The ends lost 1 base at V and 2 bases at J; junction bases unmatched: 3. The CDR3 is CASSYFGQGTYEQYF. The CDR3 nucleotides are TGTGCCAGCAGTTACTTCGGACAGGGGACCTACGAGCAGTACTTC.

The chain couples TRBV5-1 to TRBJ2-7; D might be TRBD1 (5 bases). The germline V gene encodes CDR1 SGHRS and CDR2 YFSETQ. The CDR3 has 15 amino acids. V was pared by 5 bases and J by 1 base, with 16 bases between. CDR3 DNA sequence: TGCGCCAGCAGGTACTCGCAGGGCTCGTCCTACGAGCAGTACTTC. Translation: CASRYSQGSSYEQYF.

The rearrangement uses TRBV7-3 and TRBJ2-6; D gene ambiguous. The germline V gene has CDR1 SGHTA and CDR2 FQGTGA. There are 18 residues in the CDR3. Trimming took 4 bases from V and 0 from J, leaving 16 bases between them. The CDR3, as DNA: TGTGCCAGCAGCTCCGCTCCAATACACGTCTCTGGGGCCAACGTCCTGACTTTC. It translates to CASSSAPIHVSGANVLTF.

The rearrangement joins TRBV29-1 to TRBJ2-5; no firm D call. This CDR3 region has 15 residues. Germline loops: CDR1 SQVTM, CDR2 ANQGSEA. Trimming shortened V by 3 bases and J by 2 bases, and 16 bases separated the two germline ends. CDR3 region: CSVDGLAEKQETQYF. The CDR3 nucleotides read TGCAGCGTTGACGGGTTAGCCGAAAAACAAGAGACCCAGTACTTC. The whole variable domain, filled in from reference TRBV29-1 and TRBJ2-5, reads SAVISQKPSRDICQRGTSLTIQCQVDSQVTMMFWYRQQPGQSLTLIATANQGSEATYESGFVIDKFPISRPNLTFSTLTVSNMSPEDSSIYLCSVDGLAEKQETQYFGPGTRLLVL.

The CDR3 reads CASSPPGDSGANVLTF. For the CDR3, the DNA is TGTGCCAGCTCACCACCTGGGGACTCTGGGGCCAACGTCCTGACTTTC. The chain carries TRBV18 and TRBJ2-6; D remains unclear. The CDR3 consists of 16 residues. Trimming stripped 0 bases from V and 0 bases from J, with 6 bases between. The germline CDR1 and CDR2 sequences are KGHSH and LQKENI.

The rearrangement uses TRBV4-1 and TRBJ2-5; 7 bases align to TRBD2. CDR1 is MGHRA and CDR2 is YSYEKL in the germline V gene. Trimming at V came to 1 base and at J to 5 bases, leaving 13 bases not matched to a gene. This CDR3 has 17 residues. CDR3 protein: CASSQVLVGGPSETQYF. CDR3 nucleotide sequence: TGCGCCAGCAGCCAAGTTCTGGTGGGAGGGCCCTCGGAGACCCAGTACTTC.

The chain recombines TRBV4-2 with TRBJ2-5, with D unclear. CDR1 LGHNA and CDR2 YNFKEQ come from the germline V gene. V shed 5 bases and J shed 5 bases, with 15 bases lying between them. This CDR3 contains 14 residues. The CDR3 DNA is TGTGCCAGCAGCTTAAAGACTCTTCCCGAGACCCAGTACTTC. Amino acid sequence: CASSLKTLPETQYF.

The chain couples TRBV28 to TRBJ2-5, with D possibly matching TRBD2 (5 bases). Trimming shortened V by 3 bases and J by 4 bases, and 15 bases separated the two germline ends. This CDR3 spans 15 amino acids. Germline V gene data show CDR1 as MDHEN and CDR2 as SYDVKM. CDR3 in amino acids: CASSFPSPLGETQYF. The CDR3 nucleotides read TGTGCCAGCAGTTTTCCTAGCCCCTTGGGAGAGACCCAGTACTTC. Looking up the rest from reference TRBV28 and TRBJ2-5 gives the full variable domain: DVKVTQSSRYLVKRTGEKVFLECVQDMDHENMFWYRQDPGLGLRLIYFSYDVKMKEKGDIPEGYSVSREKKERFSLILESASTNQTSMYLCASSFPSPLGETQYFGPGTRLLVL.

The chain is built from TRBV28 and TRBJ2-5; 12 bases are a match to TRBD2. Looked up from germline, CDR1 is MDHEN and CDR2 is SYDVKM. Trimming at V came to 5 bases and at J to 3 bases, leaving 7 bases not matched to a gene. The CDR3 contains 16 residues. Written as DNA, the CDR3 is TGTGCCAGCAGTAACCGACTAGCGGGAGCTGAAGAGACCCAGTACTTC. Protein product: CASSNRLAGAEETQYF.

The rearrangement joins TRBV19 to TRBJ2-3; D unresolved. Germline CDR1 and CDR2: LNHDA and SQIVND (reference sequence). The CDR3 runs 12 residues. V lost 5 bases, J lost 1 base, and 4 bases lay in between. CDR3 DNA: TGTGCCAGTAGTTGTTGCACAGATACGCAGTATTTT. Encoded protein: CASSCCTDTQYF.

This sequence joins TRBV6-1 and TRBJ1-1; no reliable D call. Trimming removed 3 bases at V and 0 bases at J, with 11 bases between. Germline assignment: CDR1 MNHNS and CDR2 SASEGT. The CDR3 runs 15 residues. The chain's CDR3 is CASSDVGKVNTEAFF. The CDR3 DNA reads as TGTGCCAGCAGTGATGTGGGGAAGGTGAACACTGAAGCTTTCTTT.

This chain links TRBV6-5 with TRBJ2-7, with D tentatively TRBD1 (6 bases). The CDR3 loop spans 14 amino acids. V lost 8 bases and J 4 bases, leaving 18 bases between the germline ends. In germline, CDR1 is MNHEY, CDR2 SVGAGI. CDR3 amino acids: CASEAGTIAYEQYF. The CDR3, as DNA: TGTGCCAGCGAGGCCGGGACAATCGCGTACGAGCAGTACTTC.

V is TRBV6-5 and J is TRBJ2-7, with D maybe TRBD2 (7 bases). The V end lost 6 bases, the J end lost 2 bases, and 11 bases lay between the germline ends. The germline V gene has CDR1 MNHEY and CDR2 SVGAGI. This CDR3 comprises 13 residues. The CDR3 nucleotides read TGTGCCAGCAGGAAAGGGGGGGCCTACGAGCAGTACTTC. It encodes CASRKGGAYEQYF.

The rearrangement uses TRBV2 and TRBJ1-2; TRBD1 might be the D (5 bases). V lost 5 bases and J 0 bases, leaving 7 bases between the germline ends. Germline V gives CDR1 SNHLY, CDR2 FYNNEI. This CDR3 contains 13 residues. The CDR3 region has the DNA TGTGCCAGCAGTCCGGGGCCTAACTATGGCTACACCTTC. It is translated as CASSPGPNYGYTF.

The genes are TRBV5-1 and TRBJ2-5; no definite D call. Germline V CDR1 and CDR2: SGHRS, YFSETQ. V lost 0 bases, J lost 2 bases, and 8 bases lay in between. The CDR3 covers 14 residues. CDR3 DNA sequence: TGCGCCAGCAGCTTGGGTACAGCTCAAGAGACCCAGTACTTC. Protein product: CASSLGTAQETQYF.

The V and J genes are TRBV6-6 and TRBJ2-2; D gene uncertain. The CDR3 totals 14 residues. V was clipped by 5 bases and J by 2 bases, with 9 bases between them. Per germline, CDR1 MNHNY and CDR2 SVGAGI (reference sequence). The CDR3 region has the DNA TGTGCCAGCAGTCTCGCCGGAAACACCGGGGAGCTGTTTTTT. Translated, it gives CASSLAGNTGELFF.

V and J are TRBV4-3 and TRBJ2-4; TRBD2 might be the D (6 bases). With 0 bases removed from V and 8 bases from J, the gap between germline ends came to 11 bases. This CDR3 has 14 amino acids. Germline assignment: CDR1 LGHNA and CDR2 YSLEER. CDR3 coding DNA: TGCGCCAGCAGCCAAGATTCGGGGGTGGACATTCAGTACTTC. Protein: CASSQDSGVDIQYF.

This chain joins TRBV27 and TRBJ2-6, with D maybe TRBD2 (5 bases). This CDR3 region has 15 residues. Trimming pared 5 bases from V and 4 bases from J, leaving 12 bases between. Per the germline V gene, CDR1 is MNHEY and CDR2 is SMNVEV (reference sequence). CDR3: CASSGVAFGANVLTF. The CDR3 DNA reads TGTGCCAGCAGTGGAGTAGCGTTCGGGGCCAACGTCCTGACTTTC.

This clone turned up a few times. This CDR3 is CASKGTGIQPQHF. CDR3 DNA: TGTGCCAGCAAAGGGACAGGGATTCAGCCCCAGCATTTT. The gene calls are TRBV19 and TRBJ1-5; 9 positions agree with TRBD1. This CDR3 is built from 13 residues. The ends lost 9 bases at V and 6 bases at J; junction bases unmatched: 6. Germline V gene sequence: CDR1 LNHDA, CDR2 SQIVND (reference sequence).

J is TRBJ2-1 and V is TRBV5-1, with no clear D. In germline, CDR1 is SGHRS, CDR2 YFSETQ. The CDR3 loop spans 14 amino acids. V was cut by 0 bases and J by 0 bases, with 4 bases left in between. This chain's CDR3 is CASSLVSSYNEQFF. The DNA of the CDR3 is TGCGCCAGCAGCTTGGTTAGCTCCTACAATGAGCAGTTCTTC.

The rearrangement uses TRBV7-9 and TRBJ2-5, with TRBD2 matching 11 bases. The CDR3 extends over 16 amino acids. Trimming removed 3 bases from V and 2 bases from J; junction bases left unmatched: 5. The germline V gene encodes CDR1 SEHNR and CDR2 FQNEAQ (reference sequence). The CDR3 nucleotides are TGTGCCAGCAGCTTGCGACTAGCGGGATCTCAAGAGACCCAGTACTTC. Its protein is CASSLRLAGSQETQYF.

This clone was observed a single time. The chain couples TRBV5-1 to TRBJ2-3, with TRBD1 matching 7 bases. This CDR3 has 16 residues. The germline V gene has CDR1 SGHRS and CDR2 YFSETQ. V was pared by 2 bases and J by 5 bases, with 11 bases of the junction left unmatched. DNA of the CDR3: TGCGCCAGCAGCTTTTGGACAGGCGGCAGGGGAGATACGCAGTATTTT. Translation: CASSFWTGGRGDTQYF.

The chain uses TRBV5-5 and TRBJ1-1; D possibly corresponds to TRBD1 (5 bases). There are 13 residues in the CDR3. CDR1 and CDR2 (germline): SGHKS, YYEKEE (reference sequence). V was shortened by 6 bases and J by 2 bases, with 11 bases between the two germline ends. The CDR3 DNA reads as TGTGCCAGCACCCCGGGGACCAACACTGAAGCTTTCTTT. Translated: CASTPGTNTEAFF.